Shown below are 9 T cell receptor beta chains from a single sample sequenced in a study of cytomegalovirus exposure and HLA in healthy donors. Measured with immunoSEQ multiplex PCR; TCRdb has only the in-frame clones, and not every one. The sample lists over 85,000 clones; over 75% were seen once. Sequenced input: PBMCs. The source of these receptors is a woman aged 25 to 39 in good health and CMV-seropositive.

The V and J genes are TRBV4-1 and TRBJ2-1; D is perhaps TRBD1 (6 bases). The CDR3 contains 18 residues. Germline V gives CDR1 MGHRA, CDR2 YSYEKL. V was cut by 5 bases and J by 4 bases, with 24 bases left in between. As DNA, the CDR3 is TGCGCCAGCAGCTACCGGGACAATTCTATGGGGGTTTACAATGAGCAGTTCTTC. Translating it yields CASSYRDNSMGVYNEQFF.

The DNA for the CDR3 is TGTGCCACCAGCAGGAGGCAGGGCTACACAGATACGCAGTATTTT. Translating gives CATSRRQGYTDTQYF. The chain employs TRBV15 and TRBJ2-3, with D possibly matching TRBD1 (5 bases). Germline V gene lookup returns CDR1 LNHNV and CDR2 YYDKDF (reference sequence). Trimming cost V 3 bases and J 2 bases, with 12 bases left between them. This CDR3 region has 15 residues.

The J gene is TRBJ1-5, the V gene TRBV19; 7 bases are shared with TRBD1. The V and J ends lost 7 bases and 0 bases, in that order; junction bases with no gene match: 12. Germline CDR1 is LNHDA and CDR2 is SQIVND (reference sequence). The length of the CDR3 is 17 residues. In DNA, the CDR3 is TGTGCCAGTACGGCCCCGGAGGGGGCGATTAGCAATCAGCCCCAGCATTTT. The encoded protein is CASTAPEGAISNQPQHF.

V gene TRBV5-1 combines with J gene TRBJ2-5, with 7 bases that match TRBD2. The CDR3 length is 18 residues. V gave up 0 bases and J gave up 2 bases; unmatched junction bases: 13. Germline V gene data show CDR1 as SGHRS and CDR2 as YFSETQ. The CDR3 nucleotides read TGCGCCAGCAGCTTGGGGAGGGTTAGCGGGTTCCATCAAGAGACCCAGTACTTC. Translated: CASSLGRVSGFHQETQYF.

The rearrangement links TRBV2 to TRBJ1-2, with unresolved D. The CDR3 runs 15 residues. Germline V gene lookup returns CDR1 SNHLY and CDR2 FYNNEI. Between the trimmed V and J ends, which lost 2 bases and 2 bases, there was a span of 12 bases. The CDR3 spells CASSEYGVSNYGYTF. The CDR3 DNA reads as TGTGCCAGCAGTGAATACGGAGTGTCCAACTATGGCTACACCTTC.

This chain connects TRBV5-6 to TRBJ1-2, with D possibly TRBD1 on 5 matching bases. CDR1 and CDR2 (germline): SGHDT, YYEEEE. With 2 bases removed from V and 5 bases from J, the gap between germline ends came to 10 bases. The CDR3 sequence is 13 residues long. The CDR3 loop reads CASSLIREYGYTF. The CDR3, as DNA: TGTGCCAGCAGCTTAATCAGGGAATATGGCTACACCTTC.

The gene calls are TRBV30 and TRBJ2-5, with D possibly TRBD2 on 5 matching bases. Looked up from germline, CDR1 is GTSNPN and CDR2 is SVGIG (reference sequence). This CDR3 contains 12 residues. V shed 2 bases and J shed 2 bases, with 6 bases lying between them. The CDR3 DNA sequence: TGTGCCTGGAGTCGGAGGCAAGAGACCCAGTACTTC. Translating it yields CAWSRRQETQYF.

V gene TRBV6-4 combines with J gene TRBJ1-3; no definite D call. Trimming took 1 base from V and 0 from J, leaving 10 bases between them. CDR3 length: 16 residues. In germline, CDR1 is MRHNA, CDR2 SNTAGT. The CDR3 region is CASSDLNSSSGNTIYF. The CDR3 DNA reads TGTGCCAGCAGTGACTTGAACAGCAGCTCTGGAAACACCATATATTTT.

This rearrangement joins TRBV5-6 to TRBJ1-4, with D perhaps matching TRBD1 (6 bases). The ends were cut back, 0 bases at V and 1 base at J, with 19 bases in the middle. Germline-derived CDR1 and CDR2 are SGHDT and YYEEEE. This CDR3 has 19 residues. The CDR3 loop reads CASSLGRGPTRRTNEKLFF. CDR3 DNA sequence: TGTGCCAGCAGCTTGGGCAGGGGACCAACGCGGCGAACTAATGAAAAACTGTTTTTT.